The clone carrying this T cell receptor (beta chain) was counted only a few times. The antigen remains undetermined. One end of the junction fails to match germline, which may point to a read error. Libraries were prepared by immunoSEQ multiplex PCR; TCRdb keeps only in-frame clonotypes and omits some of them. This sample yields 120,000 or so clones, of which 90% are seen a single time; 5.5% to 7% belongs to the top ten. Germline V lookup: CDR1 SNHLY, CDR2 FYNNEI. This CDR3 spans 16 amino acids. The entry originates in a study of radiotherapy plus CTLA-4 blockade in lung cancer. Study-wide results and limits: TCR clones of tumor origin grew in blood after radiotherapy plus ipilimumab.

The TCR originated in a human donor with non-small cell lung cancer that progressed on radiotherapy plus ipilimumab. This chain connects TRBV2 to TRBJ1-5; 8 positions match TRBD1. This sample comprised peripheral blood, obtained from a patient treated with radiotherapy plus ipilimumab. CDR3 protein: CASSEGQGGSNQPQHF. The CDR3 nucleotides read TGTGCCAGCAGCGAAGGACAGGGCGGTAGCAATCAGCCCCAGCATTTT.